This T cell receptor (beta chain) stems from a study of shared clonotypes between healthy human individuals. Study-level findings and limits: Generation of non-shared clonotypes was less probable than generation of clonotypes shared by all four donors. Larger estimated richness was generally seen in naive subsets than in memory subsets.

CDR3 length equals 14 residues. Germline CDR1 reads LNHNV; CDR2 reads YYDKDF (reference sequence). V was clipped by 0 bases and J by 9 bases, with 12 bases between them. Using immunoSEQ multiplex PCR, the repertoire was profiled, and TCRdb retains in-frame clones only, with some absent. The sample includes 2 million to 2.5 million clones, 85% to 95% of them seen just once. As concerns this clone: The antigen remains unidentified.

The sequenced material came from naive CD4+ T cells from PBMCs. Subset denoted: CD45RA+ positively selected. The V gene is TRBV15, the J gene TRBJ1-5; tentatively, D is TRBD1 (5 bases). This sequence originates from a man aged 18-30 years in good health. Some clones in this sample may be carry-over from other donors' samples. CDR3 protein: CATSREMGVMPQHF. In DNA, the CDR3 is TGTGCCACCAGCAGAGAAATGGGGGTGATGCCCCAGCATTTT.